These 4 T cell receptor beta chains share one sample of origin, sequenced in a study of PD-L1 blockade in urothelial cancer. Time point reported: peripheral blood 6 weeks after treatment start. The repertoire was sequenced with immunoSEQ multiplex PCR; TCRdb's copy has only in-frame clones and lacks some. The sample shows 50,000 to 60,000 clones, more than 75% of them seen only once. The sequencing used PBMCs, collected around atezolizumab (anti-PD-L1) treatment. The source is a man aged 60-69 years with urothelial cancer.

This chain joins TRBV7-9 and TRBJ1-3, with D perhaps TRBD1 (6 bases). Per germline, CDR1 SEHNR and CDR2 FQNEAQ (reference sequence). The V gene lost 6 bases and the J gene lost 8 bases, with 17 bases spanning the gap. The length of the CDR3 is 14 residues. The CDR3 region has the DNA TGTGCCAGCAGGCTTAGACAGGTTTCGGACACCATATATTTT. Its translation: CASRLRQVSDTIYF.

This chain's CDR3 is CASGPVISSGANVLTF. CDR3 bases: TGTGCTAGTGGCCCCGTTATCAGCTCTGGGGCCAACGTCCTGACTTTC. V gene TRBV12-5 combines with J gene TRBJ2-6; D remains unclear. The CDR3 is 16 residues long. Germline values: CDR1 LGHNT, CDR2 FRNRAP. Trimming cost V 6 bases and J 0 bases, with 12 bases left between them.

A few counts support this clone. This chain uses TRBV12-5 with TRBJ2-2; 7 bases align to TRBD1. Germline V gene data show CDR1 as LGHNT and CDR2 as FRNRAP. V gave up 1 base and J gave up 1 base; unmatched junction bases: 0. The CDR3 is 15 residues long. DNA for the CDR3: TGTGCTAGTGGTTTGGGACAGGGGAACACCGGGGAGCTGTTTTTT. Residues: CASGLGQGNTGELFF.

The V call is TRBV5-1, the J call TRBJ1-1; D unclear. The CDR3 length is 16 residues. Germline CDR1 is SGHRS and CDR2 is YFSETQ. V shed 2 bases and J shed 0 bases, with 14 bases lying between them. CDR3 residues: CASSFSGISMNTEAFF. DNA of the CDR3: TGCGCCAGCAGCTTTTCGGGGATTTCCATGAACACTGAAGCTTTCTTT.